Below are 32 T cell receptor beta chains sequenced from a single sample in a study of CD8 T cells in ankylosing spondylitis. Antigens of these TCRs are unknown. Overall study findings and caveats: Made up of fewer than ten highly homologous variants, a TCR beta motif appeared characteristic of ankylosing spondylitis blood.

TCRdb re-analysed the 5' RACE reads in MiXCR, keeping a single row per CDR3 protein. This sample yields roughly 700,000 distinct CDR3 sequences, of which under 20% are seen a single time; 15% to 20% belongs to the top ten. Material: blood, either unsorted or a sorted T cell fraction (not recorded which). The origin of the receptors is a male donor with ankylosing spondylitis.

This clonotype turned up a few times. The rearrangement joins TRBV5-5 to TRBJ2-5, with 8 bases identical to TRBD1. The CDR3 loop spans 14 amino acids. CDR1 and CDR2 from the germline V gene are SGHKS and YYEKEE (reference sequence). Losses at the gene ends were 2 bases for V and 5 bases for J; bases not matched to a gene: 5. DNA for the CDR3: TGTGCCAGCAGCTTCCCAGGGGGCTTTGAGACCCAGTACTTC. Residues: CASSFPGGFETQYF.

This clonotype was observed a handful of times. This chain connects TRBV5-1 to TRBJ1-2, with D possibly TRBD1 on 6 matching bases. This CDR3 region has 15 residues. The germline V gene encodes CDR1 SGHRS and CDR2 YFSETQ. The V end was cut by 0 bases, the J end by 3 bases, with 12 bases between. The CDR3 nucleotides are TGCGCCAGCAGCTTGGCGTCAGGGGATTACTATGGCTACACCTTC. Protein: CASSLASGDYYGYTF.

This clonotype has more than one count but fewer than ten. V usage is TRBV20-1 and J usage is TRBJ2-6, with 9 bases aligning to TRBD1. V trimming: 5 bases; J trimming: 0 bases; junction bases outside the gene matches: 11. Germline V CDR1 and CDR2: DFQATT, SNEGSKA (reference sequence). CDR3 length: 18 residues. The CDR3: CSAPVGTGSPSGANVLTF. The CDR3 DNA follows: TGCAGTGCTCCAGTAGGGACAGGGTCCCCCTCTGGGGCCAACGTCCTGACTTTC.

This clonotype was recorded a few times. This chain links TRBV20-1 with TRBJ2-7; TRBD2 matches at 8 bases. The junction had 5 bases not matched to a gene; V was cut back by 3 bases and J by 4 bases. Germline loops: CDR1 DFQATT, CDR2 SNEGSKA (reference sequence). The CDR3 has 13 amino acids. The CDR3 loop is CSASFGLAYEQYF. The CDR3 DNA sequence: TGCAGTGCTAGTTTTGGACTAGCATACGAGCAGTACTTC.

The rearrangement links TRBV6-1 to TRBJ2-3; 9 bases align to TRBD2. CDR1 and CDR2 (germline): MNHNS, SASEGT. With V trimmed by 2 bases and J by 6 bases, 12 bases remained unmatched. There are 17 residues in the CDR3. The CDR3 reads CASSEWGSGGPGDTQYF. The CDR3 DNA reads TGTGCCAGCAGTGAATGGGGTAGCGGGGGCCCAGGTGATACGCAGTATTTT.

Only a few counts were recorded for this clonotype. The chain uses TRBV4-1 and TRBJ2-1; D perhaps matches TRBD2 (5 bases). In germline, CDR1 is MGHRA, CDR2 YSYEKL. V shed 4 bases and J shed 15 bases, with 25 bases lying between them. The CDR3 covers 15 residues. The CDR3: CASSPAREDRGYRFF. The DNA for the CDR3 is TGCGCCAGCAGCCCTGCCCGGGAAGATCGGGGATATCGGTTCTTC.

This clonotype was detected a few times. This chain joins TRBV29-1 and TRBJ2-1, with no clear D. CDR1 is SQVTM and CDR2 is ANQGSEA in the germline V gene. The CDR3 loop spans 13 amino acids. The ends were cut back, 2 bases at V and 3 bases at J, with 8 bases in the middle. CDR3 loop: CSVEHRDYNEQFF. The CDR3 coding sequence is TGCAGCGTTGAACATAGGGACTACAATGAGCAGTTCTTC.

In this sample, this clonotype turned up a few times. DNA for the CDR3: TGTGCCAGCAGCGATCAGGGACAGGTGGGGACCCAGTACTTC. Residues: CASSDQGQVGTQYF. V is TRBV27 and J is TRBJ2-5; 8 bases align to TRBD1. The trim removed 6 bases at V and 7 bases at J, leaving 10 bases unmatched. Germline CDR1 reads MNHEY; CDR2 reads SMNVEV (reference sequence). This CDR3 spans 14 amino acids.

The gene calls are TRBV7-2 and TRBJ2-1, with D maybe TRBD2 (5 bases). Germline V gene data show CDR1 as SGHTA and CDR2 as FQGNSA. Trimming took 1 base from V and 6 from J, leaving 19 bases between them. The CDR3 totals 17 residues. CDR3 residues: CASSLGQNVGRSNEQFF. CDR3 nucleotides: TGTGCCAGCAGCTTAGGGCAAAATGTTGGGAGAAGCAATGAGCAGTTCTTC.

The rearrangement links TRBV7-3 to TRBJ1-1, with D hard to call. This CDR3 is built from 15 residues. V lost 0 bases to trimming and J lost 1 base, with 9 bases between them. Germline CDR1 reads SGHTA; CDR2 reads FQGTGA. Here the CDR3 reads CASSLTGVENTEAFF. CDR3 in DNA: TGTGCCAGCAGCTTAACTGGGGTAGAGAACACTGAAGCTTTCTTT.

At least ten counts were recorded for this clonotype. The chain's CDR3 is CASSHKAGVAHEQYF. The CDR3 DNA follows: TGCGCCAGCAGCCATAAAGCGGGAGTTGCCCACGAGCAGTACTTC. The chain employs TRBV4-3 and TRBJ2-7, with 8 positions matching TRBD2. V dropped 3 bases and J dropped 5; count of bases not matched to a gene: 9. This CDR3 region has 15 residues. Germline V gene data show CDR1 as LGHNA and CDR2 as YSLEER.

The CDR3 DNA is TGCAGCGTTGCGAGGACGGTGATCACTGAAGCTTTCTTT. This sequence encodes CSVARTVITEAFF. V and J are TRBV29-1 and TRBJ1-1, with unresolved D. This CDR3 spans 13 amino acids. From germline, CDR1 is SQVTM and CDR2 ANQGSEA. V was pared by 4 bases and J by 4 bases, with 13 bases between.

In nucleotides, the CDR3 is TGTGCCAGCAGCCTTTCGACTAGCGGTAGCTATGAGCAGTTCTTC. Translating gives CASSLSTSGSYEQFF. The V call is TRBV7-2, the J call TRBJ2-1, with 9 bases aligning to TRBD2. The CDR3 runs 15 residues. V shed 5 bases and J 8 bases; nucleotides not matched to a gene: 10. Germline V CDR1 and CDR2: SGHTA, FQGNSA. The full variable domain, completed using reference TRBV7-2 and TRBJ2-1, is GAGVSQSPSNKVTEKGKDVELRCDPISGHTALYWYRQSLGQGLEFLIYFQGNSAPDKSGLPSDRFSAERTGGSVSTLTIQRTQQEDSAVYLCASSLSTSGSYEQFFGPGTRLTVL.

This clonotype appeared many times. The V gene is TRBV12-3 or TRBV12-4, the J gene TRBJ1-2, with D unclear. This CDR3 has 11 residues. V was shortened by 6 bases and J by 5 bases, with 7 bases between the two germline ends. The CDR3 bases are TGTGCCAGCAGCGGACGGTATGGCTACACCTTC. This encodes CASSGRYGYTF.

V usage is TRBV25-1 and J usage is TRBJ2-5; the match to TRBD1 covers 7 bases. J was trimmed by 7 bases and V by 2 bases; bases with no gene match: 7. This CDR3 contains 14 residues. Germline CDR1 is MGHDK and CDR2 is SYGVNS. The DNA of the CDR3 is TGTGCCAGCAGTGAAGTAGACAGGGATGGGACCCAGTACTTC. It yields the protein CASSEVDRDGTQYF.

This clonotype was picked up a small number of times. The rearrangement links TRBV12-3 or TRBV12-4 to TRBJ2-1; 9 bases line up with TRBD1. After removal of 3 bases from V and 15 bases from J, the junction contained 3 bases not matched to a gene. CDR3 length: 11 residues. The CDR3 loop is CASSFGTGLFF. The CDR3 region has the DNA TGTGCCAGCAGTTTCGGGACAGGGCTGTTCTTC.

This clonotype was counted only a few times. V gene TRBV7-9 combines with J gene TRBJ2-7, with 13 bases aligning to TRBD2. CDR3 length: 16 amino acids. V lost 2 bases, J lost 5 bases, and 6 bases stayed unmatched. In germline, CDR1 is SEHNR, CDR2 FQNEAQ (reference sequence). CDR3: CASSLTSGRAGNEQYF. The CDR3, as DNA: TGTGCCAGCAGCTTAACTAGCGGGAGGGCCGGGAACGAGCAGTACTTC.

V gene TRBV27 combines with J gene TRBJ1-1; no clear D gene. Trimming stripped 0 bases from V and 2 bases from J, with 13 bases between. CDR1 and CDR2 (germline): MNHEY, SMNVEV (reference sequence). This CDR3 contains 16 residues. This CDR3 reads CASSLSIVGLNTEAFF. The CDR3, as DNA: TGTGCCAGCAGTTTATCGATCGTCGGACTAAACACTGAAGCTTTCTTT.

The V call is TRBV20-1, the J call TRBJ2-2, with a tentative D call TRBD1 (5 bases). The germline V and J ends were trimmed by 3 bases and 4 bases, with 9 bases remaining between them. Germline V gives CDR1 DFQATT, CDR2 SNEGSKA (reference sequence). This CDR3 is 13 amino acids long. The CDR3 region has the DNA TGCAGTGCTAGTGGTAGGGGCACCGGGGAGCTGTTTTTT. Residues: CSASGRGTGELFF.

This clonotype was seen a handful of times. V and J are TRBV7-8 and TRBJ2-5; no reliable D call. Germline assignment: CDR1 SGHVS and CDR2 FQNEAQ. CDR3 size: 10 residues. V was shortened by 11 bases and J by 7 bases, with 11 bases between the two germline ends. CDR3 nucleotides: TGTGCCCGATACGTATGGACCCAGTACTTC. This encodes CARYVWTQYF.

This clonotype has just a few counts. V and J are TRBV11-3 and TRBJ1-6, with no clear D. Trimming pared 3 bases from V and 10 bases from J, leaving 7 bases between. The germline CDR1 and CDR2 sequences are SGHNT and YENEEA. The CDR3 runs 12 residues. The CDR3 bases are TGTGCCAGCAGCTTCCCGGGATCACCCCTCCACTTT. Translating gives CASSFPGSPLHF.

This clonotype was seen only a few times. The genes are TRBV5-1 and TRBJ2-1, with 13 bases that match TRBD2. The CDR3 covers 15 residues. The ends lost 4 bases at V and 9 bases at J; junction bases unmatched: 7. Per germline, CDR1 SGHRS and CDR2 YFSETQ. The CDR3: CASSVSTSGGGEQFF. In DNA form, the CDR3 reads TGCGCCAGCAGCGTTAGTACTAGCGGGGGGGGTGAGCAGTTCTTC.

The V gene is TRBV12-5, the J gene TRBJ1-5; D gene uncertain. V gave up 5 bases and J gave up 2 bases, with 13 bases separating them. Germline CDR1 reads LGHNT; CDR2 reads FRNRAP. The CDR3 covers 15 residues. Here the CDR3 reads CASGLPSGGNQPQHF. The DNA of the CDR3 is TGTGCTAGTGGTCTACCCTCCGGGGGCAATCAGCCCCAGCATTTT.

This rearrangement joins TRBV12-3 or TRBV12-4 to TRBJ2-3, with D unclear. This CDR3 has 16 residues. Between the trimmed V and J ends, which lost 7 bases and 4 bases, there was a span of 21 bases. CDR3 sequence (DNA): TGTGCCAGCACTCATACGCCGGTTAGGGCTTCAGATACGCAGTATTTT. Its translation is CASTHTPVRASDTQYF.

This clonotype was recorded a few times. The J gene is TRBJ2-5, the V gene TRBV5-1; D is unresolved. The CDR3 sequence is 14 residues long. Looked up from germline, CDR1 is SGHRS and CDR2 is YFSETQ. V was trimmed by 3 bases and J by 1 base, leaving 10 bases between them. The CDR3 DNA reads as TGCGCCAGCAGCTCAAGGGAACTCCAAGAGACCCAGTACTTC. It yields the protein CASSSRELQETQYF.

CDR3 sequence reads: CASSLPTEAGTGTDTQYF. The CDR3 DNA reads as TGTGCCAGCAGCTTGCCTACCGAGGCGGGGACTGGCACAGATACGCAGTATTTT. The genes are TRBV5-6 and TRBJ2-3, with a possible D match to TRBD2 (6 bases). V was shortened by 1 base and J by 1 base, with 19 bases between the two germline ends. Germline values: CDR1 SGHDT, CDR2 YYEEEE. The CDR3 is made up of 18 amino acids.

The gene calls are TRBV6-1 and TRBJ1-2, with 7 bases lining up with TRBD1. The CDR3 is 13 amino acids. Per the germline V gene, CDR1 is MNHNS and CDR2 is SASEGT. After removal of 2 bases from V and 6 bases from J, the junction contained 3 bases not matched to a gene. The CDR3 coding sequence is TGTGCCAGCAGTGAAACAGGGGTTGATGGCTACACCTTC. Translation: CASSETGVDGYTF.

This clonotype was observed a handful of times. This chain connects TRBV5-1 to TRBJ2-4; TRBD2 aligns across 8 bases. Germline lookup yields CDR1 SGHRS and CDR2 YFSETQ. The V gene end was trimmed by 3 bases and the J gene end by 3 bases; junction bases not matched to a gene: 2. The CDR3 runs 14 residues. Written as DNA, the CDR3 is TGCGCCAGCAGCTGGGGACTAGACAAAAACATTCAGTACTTC. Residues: CASSWGLDKNIQYF.

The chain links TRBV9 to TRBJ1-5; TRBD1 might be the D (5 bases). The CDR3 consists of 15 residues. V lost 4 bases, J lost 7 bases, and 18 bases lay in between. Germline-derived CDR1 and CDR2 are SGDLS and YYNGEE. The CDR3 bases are TGTGCCAGCAGCCTGGGGCCGGGCAGGGAACAGCCCCAGCATTTT. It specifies CASSLGPGREQPQHF.

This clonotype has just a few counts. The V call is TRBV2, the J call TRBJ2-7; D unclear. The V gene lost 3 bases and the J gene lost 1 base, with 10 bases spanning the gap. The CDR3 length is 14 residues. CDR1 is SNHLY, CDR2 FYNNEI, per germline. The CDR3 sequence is CASSESLISYEQYF. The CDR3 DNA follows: TGTGCCAGCAGTGAGTCACTGATTTCCTACGAGCAGTACTTC.

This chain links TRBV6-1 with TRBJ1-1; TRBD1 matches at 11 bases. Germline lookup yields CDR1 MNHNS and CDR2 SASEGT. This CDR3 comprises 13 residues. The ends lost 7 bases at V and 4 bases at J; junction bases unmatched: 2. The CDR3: CASIGTGGTEAFF. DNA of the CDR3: TGTGCCAGCATAGGGACAGGGGGCACTGAAGCTTTCTTT.

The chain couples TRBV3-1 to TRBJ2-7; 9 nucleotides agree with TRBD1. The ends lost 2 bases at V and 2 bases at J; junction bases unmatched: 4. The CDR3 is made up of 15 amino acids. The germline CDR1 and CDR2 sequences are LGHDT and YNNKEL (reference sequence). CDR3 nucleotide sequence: TGTGCCAGCAGCCAAACAGGGGGCCCAGCCTACGAGCAGTACTTC. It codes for CASSQTGGPAYEQYF.